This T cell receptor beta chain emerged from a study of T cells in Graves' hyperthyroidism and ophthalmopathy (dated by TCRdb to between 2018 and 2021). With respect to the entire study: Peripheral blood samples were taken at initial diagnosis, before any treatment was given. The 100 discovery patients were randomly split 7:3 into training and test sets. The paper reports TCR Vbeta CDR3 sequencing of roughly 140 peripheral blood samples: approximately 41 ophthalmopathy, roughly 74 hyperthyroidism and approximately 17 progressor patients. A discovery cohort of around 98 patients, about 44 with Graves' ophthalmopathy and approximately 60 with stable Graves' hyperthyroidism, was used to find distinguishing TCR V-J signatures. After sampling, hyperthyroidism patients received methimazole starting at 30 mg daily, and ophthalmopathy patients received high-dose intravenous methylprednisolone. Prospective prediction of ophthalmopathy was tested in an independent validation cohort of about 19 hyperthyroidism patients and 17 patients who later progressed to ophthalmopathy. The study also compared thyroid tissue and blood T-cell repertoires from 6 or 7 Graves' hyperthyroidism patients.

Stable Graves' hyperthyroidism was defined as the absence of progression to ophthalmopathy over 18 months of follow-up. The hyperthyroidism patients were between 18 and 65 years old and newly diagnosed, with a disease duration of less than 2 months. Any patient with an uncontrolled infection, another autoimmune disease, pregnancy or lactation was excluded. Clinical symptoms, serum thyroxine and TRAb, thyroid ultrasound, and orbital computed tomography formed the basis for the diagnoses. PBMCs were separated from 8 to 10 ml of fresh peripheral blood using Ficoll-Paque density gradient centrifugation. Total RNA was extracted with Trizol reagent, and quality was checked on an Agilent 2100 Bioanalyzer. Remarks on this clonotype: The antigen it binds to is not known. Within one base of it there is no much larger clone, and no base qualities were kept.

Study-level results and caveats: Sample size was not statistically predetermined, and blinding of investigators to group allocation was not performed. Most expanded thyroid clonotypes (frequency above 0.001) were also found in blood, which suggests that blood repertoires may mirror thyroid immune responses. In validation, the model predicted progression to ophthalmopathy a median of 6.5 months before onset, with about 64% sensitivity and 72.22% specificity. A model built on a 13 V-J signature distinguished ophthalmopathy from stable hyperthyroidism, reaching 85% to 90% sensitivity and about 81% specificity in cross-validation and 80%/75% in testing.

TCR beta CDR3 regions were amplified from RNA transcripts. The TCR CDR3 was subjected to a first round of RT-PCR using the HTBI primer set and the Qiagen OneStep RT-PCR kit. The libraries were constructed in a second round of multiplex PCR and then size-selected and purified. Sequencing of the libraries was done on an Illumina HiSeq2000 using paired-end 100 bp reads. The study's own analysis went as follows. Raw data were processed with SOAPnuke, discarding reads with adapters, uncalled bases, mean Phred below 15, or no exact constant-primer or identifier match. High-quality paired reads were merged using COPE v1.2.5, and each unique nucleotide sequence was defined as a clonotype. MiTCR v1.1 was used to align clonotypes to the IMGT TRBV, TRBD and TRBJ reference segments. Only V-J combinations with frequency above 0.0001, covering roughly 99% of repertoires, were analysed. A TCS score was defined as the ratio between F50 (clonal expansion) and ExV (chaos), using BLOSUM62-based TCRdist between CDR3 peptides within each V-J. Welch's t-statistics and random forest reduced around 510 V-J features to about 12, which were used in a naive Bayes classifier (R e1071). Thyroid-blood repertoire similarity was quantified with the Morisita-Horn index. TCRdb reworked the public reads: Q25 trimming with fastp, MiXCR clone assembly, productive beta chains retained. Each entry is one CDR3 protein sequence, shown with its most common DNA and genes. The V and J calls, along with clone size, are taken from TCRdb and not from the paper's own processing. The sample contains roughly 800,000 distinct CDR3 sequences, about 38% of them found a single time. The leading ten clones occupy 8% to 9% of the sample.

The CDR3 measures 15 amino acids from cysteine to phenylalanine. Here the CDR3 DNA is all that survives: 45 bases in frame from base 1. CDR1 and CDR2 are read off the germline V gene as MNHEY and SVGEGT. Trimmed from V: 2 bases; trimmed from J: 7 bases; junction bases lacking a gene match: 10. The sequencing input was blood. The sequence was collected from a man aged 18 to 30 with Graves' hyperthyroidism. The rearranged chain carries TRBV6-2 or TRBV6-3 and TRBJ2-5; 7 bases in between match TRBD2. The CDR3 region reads CASSYAAGVAGTQYF. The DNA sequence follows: TGTGCCAGCAGTTACGCCGCGGGAGTGGCGGGGACCCAGTACTTC.